There are many counts of the clone carrying this T cell receptor (beta chain). Its antigen is currently unknown. CDR3 and TCR beta VDJ profiling relied on genomic DNA as the template. TCRdb processed the reads anew with MiXCR; each CDR3 protein has one entry. The sample lists about 110,000 distinct CDR3 sequences, approximately 48% occurring once. This sample is part of a study of CD8+CD57+ T cells in acquired aplastic anemia. Overall study context: Average DNA yield from sorted CD4+ and CD8+ cells was around 3 ug. CD4+ cell libraries from healthy donors averaged about 10.8 million reads. Study-level points and caveats: There were fewer than 35 CD8+ CDR3 sequences that occurred in both patients and controls. Between patients and controls, CD8+ Simpson's diversity did not vary significantly.

CDR1 MNHNS and CDR2 SASEGT come from the germline V gene. The CDR3 extends over 15 amino acids. Losses at the gene ends were 6 bases for V and 2 bases for J; bases not matched to a gene: 4. The rearrangement joins TRBV6-1 to TRBJ2-6; 7 nucleotides match TRBD1. The sequence came from a human donor in good health, serving as a control. Sequenced sample: sorted CD4+, CD8+, or CD8+CD57+ T cells (not recorded which) from PBMCs. The CDR3 here is CASRDRLTGANVLTF. DNA of the CDR3: TGTGCCAGCAGGGACAGGTTGACTGGGGCCAACGTCCTGACTTTC.